This T cell receptor beta chain was captured in a study of T-cell memory formation after mild COVID-19 (dated by TCRdb to the early 2020s). With respect to the entire study: TCR sequence clusters from the two donors were largely donor specific. In a couple of donors, T-cell clones that expanded and contracted after mild COVID-19 were followed by sequencing TCRalpha and TCRbeta repertoires longitudinally. The cohort was made up of two young adult volunteers, one female and one male, who were previously healthy. What the work shows at the level of the full study, not this receptor alone: From day 15 to 85, contracting clones showed balanced CD4/CD8 phenotypes, whereas a second wave of clones that expanded from day 15 to 37 leaned towards CD4+. SARS-CoV-2 specificity of the second-wave clones peaking on day 37 was not confirmed. Some responding clones were detected in pre-infection memory, suggesting pre-existing cross-reactive memory T cells joined the SARS-CoV-2 response. Contracting CD4+ clones appeared mostly in the CM and EM memory subsets, whereas CD8+ clones were enriched in EMRA. The study covered only two mild cases, and larger cohorts including severe cases with pre-infection samples were considered necessary.

CDR1 and CDR2 are read off the germline V gene (reference sequence) as SGHKS and YYEKEE. The CDR3, cysteine through phenylalanine, is 17 amino acids long. CDR3 DNA only is kept here, 51 bases in frame from base 1. Trimming takes 0 bases from V and 1 base from J, and the germline ends sit 14 bases apart. The sequencer was an Illumina NovaSeq 6000. cDNA libraries for TCRalpha and TCRbeta were prepared by 5'RACE using constant-segment primers, with sample barcodes and unique molecular identifiers added. Trizol reagent was used to extract RNA from every sample. Libraries were amplified in two PCR steps, with a second sample barcode and Illumina TruSeq adapters added in the second step. Libraries were sequenced on an Illumina NovaSeq with 2 x 150 bp paired-end reads. As for the original processing: Reads were demultiplexed and collapsed into UMI-guided consensus sequences with migec v1.2.7. Using mixcr v2.1.11, UMI consensuses were aligned to TRA and TRB V and J templates and then assembled into clonotypes. Clonotypes were classified as expanded or contracted when called significant by both edgeR and NoisET, with noise models trained on biological replicates. edgeR calls used a false discovery rate-adjusted p below 0.01 and a log2 fold-change threshold of 1. As an exploratory analysis of dynamics, max-normalized trajectories of the 1000 most abundant clonotypes were examined by PCA with hierarchical clustering. Each responding clone was given a CD4 or CD8 phenotype based on the CD4+ and CD8+ repertoires, which had been sequenced separately. TCRdb reran the public reads through fastp at Q25 and MiXCR, keeping productive beta chains. Rows are unified per CDR3 protein, each entry keeping the most common DNA and genes. The V and J calls, along with clone size, are taken from TCRdb and not from the paper's own processing. This sample has around 370,000 distinct CDR3 sequences in its table, and 20% to 25% of those were observed once. The ten largest clones take up about an eighth of the sample.

Worth noting for this clonotype: Its cognate antigen has yet to be identified. No base qualities exist here, and no much larger clone lies one base off it.

Ficoll-Paque density gradient centrifugation was used to isolate PBMCs. Sequencing input: PBMCs or a T cell subset sorted from them (not recorded which). The receptor was isolated from an adult woman who had mild COVID-19 (a few samples of this study predate the infection). The sample titles of this study are shuffled in the database, so cell type and time point are left out; the donor was told from shared clones. The rearranged segments are TRBV5-5 and TRBJ1-5; confidence is insufficient to name the D gene. The DNA sequence reads TGTGCCAGCAGCTTGGCCGCCGGAGGGATAAGCAATCAGCCCCAGCATTTT. It translates as CASSLAAGGISNQPQHF.